Below are 26 T cell receptor beta chains sequenced from a single sample in a study of beta chain features in type 1 diabetes. Expressed TCRB transcripts were sequenced, since all the RNA that had been isolated was reverse transcribed. Sequenced by immunoSEQ multiplex PCR; TCRdb stores in-frame clones only, minus some. The sample records about 350,000 clones, about 19% being singletons. Sequencing used naive CD4+ T cells from blood. The receptors originated from a woman between 18 and 29 years old in good health.

Comments on this clone: The same CDR3 arises from other DNA sequences in this sample as well. The chain uses TRBV30 and TRBJ1-1; 7 bases fit TRBD1. J lost 3 bases, V lost 3 bases, and 4 bases had no gene match. The germline V gene has CDR1 GTSNPN and CDR2 SVGIG (reference sequence). The CDR3 has 13 residues. The DNA for the CDR3 is TGTGCCTGGAGCGTACAGGGGTACACTGAAGCTTTCTTT. Translation: CAWSVQGYTEAFF.

This clone was counted between two and nine times. The chain is built from TRBV7-2 and TRBJ1-2, with D perhaps matching TRBD1 (6 bases). Trimming pared 2 bases from V and 0 bases from J, leaving 7 bases between. CDR3 size: 14 residues. CDR1 is SGHTA and CDR2 is FQGNSA in the germline V gene. CDR3 bases: TGTGCCAGCAGCTTACGACAGGCTAACTATGGCTACACCTTC. This codes for CASSLRQANYGYTF.

In its sample, this clone was seen a few times. The chain uses TRBV30 and TRBJ2-1, with unresolved D. The germline V and J ends were trimmed by 2 bases and 6 bases, with 8 bases remaining between them. The germline V gene has CDR1 GTSNPN and CDR2 SVGIG (reference sequence). The CDR3 runs to 12 residues. DNA for the CDR3: TGTGCCTGGAGTAAACAGACCAATGAGCAGTTCTTC. Protein sequence: CAWSKQTNEQFF.

There are a few counts of this clone. The chain has TRBV7-2 and TRBJ2-3; TRBD2 matches at 9 bases. V shed 7 bases, J shed 0 bases, and the junction held 2 bases outside the gene matches. The CDR3 is made up of 14 amino acids. CDR1 is SGHTA and CDR2 is FQGNSA in the germline V gene. The CDR3 region has the DNA TGTGCCAGCAATAGCGGGGGAAGCACAGATACGCAGTATTTT. It specifies CASNSGGSTDTQYF.

The chain joins TRBV28 to TRBJ2-4; maybe TRBD2 (5 bases). This CDR3 contains 13 residues. V dropped 1 base and J dropped 7 bases, with 8 bases sitting between them. The germline V gene has CDR1 MDHEN and CDR2 SYDVKM. The CDR3, as DNA: TGTGCCAGCAGTTTATCTGGGAGTAACATTCAGTACTTC. It yields the protein CASSLSGSNIQYF.

The J gene is TRBJ2-7, the V gene TRBV11-2, with a tentative D call TRBD1 (5 bases). The germline V gene encodes CDR1 SGHAT and CDR2 FQNNGV. This CDR3 has 15 amino acids. V lost 1 base, J lost 3 bases, and 13 bases lay in between. CDR3 sequence reads: CASSLVSQGGYEQYF. Written as DNA, the CDR3 is TGTGCCAGCAGCTTAGTCAGCCAGGGTGGCTACGAGCAGTACTTC.

This clone was counted between two and nine times. The rearrangement joins TRBV7-6 to TRBJ2-7; 7 bases align to TRBD1. Germline V gene sequence: CDR1 SGHVS, CDR2 FNYEAQ. The CDR3 runs 14 residues. With V trimmed by 5 bases and J by 7 bases, 11 bases remained unmatched. CDR3 loop: CASSPMRGPSEQYF. The CDR3 DNA reads TGTGCCAGCAGCCCTATGAGGGGGCCCTCGGAGCAGTACTTC. Looking up the rest from reference TRBV7-6 and TRBJ2-7 gives the full variable domain: GAGVSQSPRYKVTKRGQDVALRCDPISGHVSLYWYRQALGQGPEFLTYFNYEAQQDKSGLPNDRFSAERPEGSISTLTIQRTEQRDSAMYRCASSPMRGPSEQYFGPGTRLTVT.

This clone showed up just a few times. The chain employs TRBV7-9 and TRBJ1-4; D might be TRBD1 (6 bases). V gave up 6 bases and J gave up 8 bases, with 28 bases separating them. The CDR3 is 18 amino acids. Germline lookup yields CDR1 SEHNR and CDR2 FQNEAQ (reference sequence). CDR3 DNA sequence: TGTGCCAGCAGTCCCAGGGGAGATCTGGGGCCACGAGGCGAAAAACTGTTTTTT. Encoded protein: CASSPRGDLGPRGEKLFF.

The CDR3 sequence: CASSQGDRHYGYTF. DNA for the CDR3: TGCGCCAGCAGCCAAGGGGACAGGCACTATGGCTACACCTTC. The gene calls are TRBV4-1 and TRBJ1-2; 8 bases match TRBD1. CDR3 length equals 14 residues. Germline CDR1 is MGHRA and CDR2 is YSYEKL. Trimming took 1 base from V and 3 from J; bases not matched to a gene: 1.

There are a few counts of this clone. The rearrangement links TRBV13 to TRBJ2-7; tentatively, D is TRBD2 (6 bases). With 2 bases removed from V and 1 base from J, the gap between germline ends came to 12 bases. CDR1 is PRHDT, CDR2 FYEKMQ, per germline (reference sequence). The CDR3 spans 15 residues. The CDR3 nucleotides read TGTGCCAGCAGCTTACAGGAGGGAAGGTCCTACGAGCAGTACTTC. It yields the protein CASSLQEGRSYEQYF.

V is TRBV9 and J is TRBJ1-2, with D possibly TRBD1 on 6 matching bases. Trimming pared 4 bases from V and 3 bases from J, leaving 16 bases between. The V gene's germline CDR1 is SGDLS and CDR2 YYNGEE. CDR3 size: 15 residues. The CDR3 sequence: CASSPSSDRHYGYTF. DNA of the CDR3: TGTGCCAGCAGCCCCTCCTCGGACAGACACTATGGCTACACCTTC.

This clone has a handful of counts. The chain joins TRBV11-2 to TRBJ1-5; perhaps TRBD1 as D (5 bases). V was clipped by 5 bases and J by 5 bases, with 10 bases between them. CDR3 length equals 13 residues. Per germline, CDR1 SGHAT and CDR2 FQNNGV. This chain's CDR3 is CASSPSRDQPQHF. For the CDR3, the DNA is TGTGCCAGCAGCCCAAGCAGGGATCAGCCCCAGCATTTT.

In this sample, this clone turned up a few times. This sequence joins TRBV25-1 and TRBJ1-2, with D possibly matching TRBD1 (6 bases). The CDR3 length is 15 residues. CDR1 and CDR2 from the germline V gene are MGHDK and SYGVNS. V was cut by 4 bases and J by 0 bases, with 12 bases left in between. CDR3 nucleotide sequence: TGTGCCAGCAGTGGCACAGGGACCTCTAACTATGGCTACACCTTC. Its protein product is CASSGTGTSNYGYTF.

The chain couples TRBV7-2 to TRBJ1-6; D is uncertain. The CDR3 contains 12 residues. CDR1 and CDR2 from the germline V gene are SGHTA and FQGNSA. The ends were cut back, 5 bases at V and 5 bases at J, with 4 bases in the middle. CDR3 in DNA: TGTGCCAGCAGCGTCAATAATTCACCCCTCCACTTT. Protein sequence: CASSVNNSPLHF. The variable domain in full, completed from reference TRBV7-2 and TRBJ1-6, reads GAGVSQSPSNKVTEKGKDVELRCDPISGHTALYWYRQSLGQGLEFLIYFQGNSAPDKSGLPSDRFSAERTGGSVSTLTIQRTQQEDSAVYLCASSVNNSPLHFGNGTRLTVT.

The table lists this clone with a few counts. The chain employs TRBV10-3 and TRBJ2-7; 9 nucleotides line up with TRBD1. V trimming: 6 bases; J trimming: 4 bases; junction bases outside the gene matches: 13. Germline V lookup: CDR1 ENHRY, CDR2 SYGVKD. This CDR3 has 16 amino acids. CDR3 nucleotide sequence: TGTGCCATCAGGGACAGCGGGACAGGGTCCCAATACGAGCAGTACTTC. This gives the protein CAIRDSGTGSQYEQYF.

The chain recombines TRBV11-2 with TRBJ2-7; 8 nucleotides line up with TRBD2. Germline CDR1 SGHAT, CDR2 FQNNGV. The CDR3 contains 14 residues. V shed 9 bases, J shed 2 bases, and the junction held 9 bases outside the gene matches. CDR3 residues: CASATSALPYEQYF. In DNA, the CDR3 is TGTGCCAGTGCGACTAGCGCACTACCCTACGAGCAGTACTTC. The variable domain in full, completed from reference TRBV11-2 and TRBJ2-7, reads EAGVAQSPRYKIIEKRQSVAFWCNPISGHATLYWYQQILGQGPKLLIQFQNNGVVDDSQLPKDRFSAERLKGVDSTLKIQPAKLEDSAVYLCASATSALPYEQYFGPGTRLTVT.

The chain's CDR3 is CAWTAGGYEQYF. The CDR3 DNA reads TGTGCCTGGACGGCGGGAGGGTACGAGCAGTACTTC. The V call is TRBV30, the J call TRBJ2-7, with TRBD2 identical over 9 bases. With 4 bases clipped from V and 4 bases from J, the junction kept 2 bases outside the gene matches. The CDR3 runs to 12 residues. Germline V gene sequence: CDR1 GTSNPN, CDR2 SVGIG (reference sequence). The whole variable domain, remainder taken from reference TRBV30 and TRBJ2-7, is SQTIHQWPATLVQPVGSPLSLECTVEGTSNPNLYWYRQAAGRGLQLLFYSVGIGQISSEVPQNLSASRPQDRQFILSSKKLLLSDSGFYLCAWTAGGYEQYFGPGTRLTVT.

The genes are TRBV19 and TRBJ1-2; D may be TRBD1 (6 bases). Germline CDR1 LNHDA, CDR2 SQIVND (reference sequence). Trimming pared 7 bases from V and 0 bases from J, leaving 18 bases between. The CDR3 consists of 16 residues. The CDR3 region is CASMERDTLTNYGYTF. The CDR3 bases are TGTGCCAGTATGGAACGGGACACACTGACTAACTATGGCTACACCTTC. The full variable domain, completed using reference TRBV19 and TRBJ1-2, is DGGITQSPKYLFRKEGQNVTLSCEQNLNHDAMYWYRQDPGQGLRLIYYSQIVNDFQKGDIAEGYSVSREKKESFPLTVTSAQKNPTAFYLCASMERDTLTNYGYTFGSGTRLTVV.

This clone turned up a few times. The rearrangement joins TRBV29-1 to TRBJ1-5, with D possibly matching TRBD1 (5 bases). The CDR3 has 13 amino acids. Germline CDR1 SQVTM, CDR2 ANQGSEA. V lost 6 bases to trimming and J lost 2 bases, with 11 bases between them. CDR3 nucleotide sequence: TGCAGCGTCCTAGGGGTCGGCAATCAGCCCCAGCATTTT. It is translated as CSVLGVGNQPQHF.

The rearrangement links TRBV2 to TRBJ2-4; tentative D call: TRBD2 (5 bases). Trimming removed 6 bases at V and 1 base at J, with 10 bases between. Germline-derived CDR1 and CDR2 are SNHLY and FYNNEI. The CDR3 is made up of 14 amino acids. The CDR3 sequence: CASRGSEAKNIQYF. The CDR3 DNA sequence: TGTGCCAGCAGGGGGAGTGAGGCCAAAAACATTCAGTACTTC. The entire variable domain, with the rest obtained from reference TRBV2 and TRBJ2-4, is as follows: EPEVTQTPSHQVTQMGQEVILRCVPISNHLYFYWYRQILGQKVEFLVSFYNNEISEKSEIFDDQFSVERPDGSNFTLKIRSTKLEDSAMYFCASRGSEAKNIQYFGAGTRLSVL.

This clone was seen a handful of times. The V gene is TRBV28, the J gene TRBJ2-1, with 9 bases aligning to TRBD2. The CDR3 is 15 amino acids. J gave up 7 bases and V 8 bases, and 12 bases lay outside the gene matches. Germline lookup yields CDR1 MDHEN and CDR2 SYDVKM. The DNA for the CDR3 is TGTGCCAGCGTCTTAGCGGGAGCAAATGGGAATGAGCAGTTCTTC. Protein: CASVLAGANGNEQFF.

This clone was detected only a few times. The V gene is TRBV29-1, the J gene TRBJ1-2; D gene unclear. The CDR3 extends over 12 amino acids. Per the germline V gene, CDR1 is SQVTM and CDR2 is ANQGSEA. With 4 bases removed from V and 8 bases from J, the gap between germline ends came to 14 bases. The CDR3 is CSVGAGRRGYTF. CDR3 nucleotides: TGCAGCGTTGGGGCCGGCCGGAGGGGCTACACCTTC.

The DNA for the CDR3 is TGCGCCAGCAGCTTGGCTCTAGGGGGCAATGAGCAGTTCTTC. Protein: CASSLALGGNEQFF. The chain is built from TRBV5-1 and TRBJ2-1; D may be TRBD1 (6 bases). The CDR3 is made up of 14 amino acids. V lost 0 bases to trimming and J lost 6 bases, with 10 bases between them. The germline CDR1 and CDR2 sequences are SGHRS and YFSETQ.

This clone was counted between two and nine times. CDR3 protein: CASSADWPSYNEQFF. The DNA for the CDR3 is TGTGCCAGCAGCGCGGACTGGCCAAGTTACAATGAGCAGTTCTTC. The rearrangement links TRBV7-9 to TRBJ2-1; possible D gene TRBD2, 5 bases. The CDR3 has 15 amino acids. The ends were cut back, 5 bases at V and 4 bases at J, with 15 bases in the middle. The germline V gene encodes CDR1 SEHNR and CDR2 FQNEAQ (reference sequence).

The CDR3 coding sequence is TGTGCCAGCAGCTCCCGGGTCGGGTTATATGGCTACACCTTC. Protein sequence: CASSSRVGLYGYTF. This chain uses TRBV27 with TRBJ1-2; D ambiguous. CDR1 and CDR2 (germline): MNHEY, SMNVEV (reference sequence). This CDR3 comprises 14 residues. Trimming pared 6 bases from V and 5 bases from J, leaving 16 bases between.

DNA of the CDR3: TGTGCCAGCAGCTTCTTATCCCCCCTGGGGACAGAGCGACAGTACTTC. Translating it yields CASSFLSPLGTERQYF. The chain links TRBV5-6 to TRBJ2-7; TRBD1 aligns across 7 bases. The ends lost 2 bases at V and 10 bases at J; junction bases unmatched: 18. This CDR3 contains 16 residues. Per germline, CDR1 SGHDT and CDR2 YYEEEE.